Each of the 27 T cell receptor beta chains below was sequenced from the same sample in a study of molecular identifiers for immune sequencing clone quantification. TCRdb passed the PCR reads through MiXCR, listing each CDR3 protein once. The table includes over 65,000 distinct CDR3 sequences, 25% detected once. Sequences were obtained from naive CD8+ T cells from blood, with Jurkat cell RNA spiked in. As for subset: FACS-sorted CD8+CD4-CCR7+CD45RA+ naive T cells. The receptors originated from a human donor in good health. Some libraries in this study had Jurkat cell RNA spiked in.

This clonotype showed up many times. The chain carries TRBV7-6 and TRBJ2-5; D unresolved. The CDR3 is 12 amino acids. Between the trimmed V and J ends, which lost 2 bases and 4 bases, there was a span of 5 bases. Per the germline V gene, CDR1 is SGHVS and CDR2 is FNYEAQ. CDR3 DNA: TGTGCCAGCAGCTTACTCGGAGAGACCCAGTACTTC. Translated: CASSLLGETQYF.

This clonotype was observed a handful of times. This chain connects TRBV6-2 or TRBV6-3 to TRBJ2-5, with 11 bases that match TRBD2. V lost 3 bases, J lost 5 bases, and 23 bases stayed unmatched. Germline V gene lookup returns CDR1 MNHEY and CDR2 SVGEGT. The CDR3 length is 21 residues. CDR3 amino acids: CASSYLEGSSSGRHLEETQYF. The CDR3 DNA reads as TGTGCCAGCAGTTATCTGGAGGGTTCGTCTAGCGGGAGGCATTTGGAGGAGACCCAGTACTTC.

The V call is TRBV6-2 or TRBV6-3, the J call TRBJ2-7; D possibly corresponds to TRBD1 (5 bases). CDR3 length equals 12 residues. V lost 2 bases, J lost 5 bases, and 7 bases lay in between. From germline, CDR1 is MNHEY and CDR2 SVGEGT. The CDR3 is CASSYGAHEQYF. The DNA for the CDR3 is TGTGCCAGCAGTTACGGGGCCCACGAGCAGTACTTC.

This clonotype was seen ten or more times. The V and J genes are TRBV7-6 and TRBJ1-4; 10 nucleotides match TRBD1. The CDR3 loop spans 14 amino acids. The germline CDR1 and CDR2 sequences are SGHVS and FNYEAQ. Germline trimming cut 5 bases from V and 8 bases from J; bases unmatched to any gene: 5. The CDR3 loop is CASSQDRGGEKLFF. In DNA form, the CDR3 reads TGTGCCAGCAGCCAGGACAGGGGGGGGGAAAAACTGTTTTTT. The entire variable domain, with the rest obtained from reference TRBV7-6 and TRBJ1-4, is as follows: GAGVSQSPRYKVTKRGQDVALRCDPISGHVSLYWYRQALGQGPEFLTYFNYEAQQDKSGLPNDRFSAERPEGSISTLTIQRTEQRDSAMYRCASSQDRGGEKLFFGSGTQLSVL.

The rearrangement joins TRBV20-1 to TRBJ2-1; D unresolved. The CDR3 sequence is 14 residues long. In germline, CDR1 is DFQATT, CDR2 SNEGSKA (reference sequence). V was pared by 0 bases and J by 8 bases, with 14 bases between. The CDR3 reads CSARDSHQLYEQFF. For the CDR3, the DNA is TGCAGTGCTAGAGACTCTCACCAGCTCTATGAGCAGTTCTTC.

The chain is built from TRBV12-3 or TRBV12-4 and TRBJ2-7; D is unclear. The CDR3 is 14 amino acids. Trimming pared 1 base from V and 3 bases from J, leaving 10 bases between. CDR3 coding DNA: TGTGCCAGCAGTTTAGTCGGAGCCAGCTACGAGCAGTACTTC. The encoded protein is CASSLVGASYEQYF.

This clonotype has a handful of counts. The chain carries TRBV6-2 or TRBV6-3 and TRBJ2-7, with 8 bases matching TRBD2. Trimming took 6 bases from V and 0 from J; bases not matched to a gene: 16. Germline V gene sequence: CDR1 MNHEY, CDR2 SVGEGT. The CDR3 is 18 residues long. CDR3 residues: CASRLTSGKYSNSYEQYF. DNA of the CDR3: TGTGCCAGCAGGCTCACTAGCGGCAAGTACTCAAACTCCTACGAGCAGTACTTC.

The chain carries TRBV6-1 and TRBJ1-6; TRBD1 aligns across 7 bases. Germline loops: CDR1 MNHNS, CDR2 SASEGT. CDR3 length equals 16 residues. V was clipped by 4 bases and J by 2 bases; unmatched bases: 5. CDR3 coding DNA: TGTGCCAGCAGTGGTCGGACAGGAACCTATAATTCACCCCTCCACTTT. Translated, it gives CASSGRTGTYNSPLHF.

The V and J genes are TRBV6-5 and TRBJ2-1; D possibly matches TRBD1 or TRBD2 (5 bases each). This CDR3 is 14 amino acids long. Trimming pared 7 bases from V and 3 bases from J, leaving 13 bases between. The germline V gene encodes CDR1 MNHEY and CDR2 SVGAGI. In nucleotides, the CDR3 is TGTGCCAGCAAAGGACTGGACAACTACAATGAGCAGTTCTTC. Amino acids: CASKGLDNYNEQFF.

A word on this clonotype: This may be a read error: a much more frequent sequence differs by one nucleotide. The V gene is TRBV7-8, the J gene TRBJ2-3; tentatively, D is TRBD2 (7 bases). The CDR3 runs 14 residues. CDR1 and CDR2 (germline): SGHVS, FQNEAQ. In DNA form, the CDR3 reads TGTGCCAGCAGCTGGAGCGGGGACACAGATACGCGGTATTTT. This encodes CASSWSGDTDTRYF.

This clonotype was observed at least ten times. The chain combines TRBV7-9 with TRBJ2-7; D is undetermined. The germline V gene encodes CDR1 SEHNR and CDR2 FQNEAQ (reference sequence). The length of the CDR3 is 14 residues. Trimming left V 1 base short and J 2 bases short, with 9 bases between. In DNA form, the CDR3 reads TGTGCCAGCAGCTTAGTTGGCAACGCCTACGAGCAGTACTTC. Residues: CASSLVGNAYEQYF.

This clonotype was detected ten times or more. The rearrangement uses TRBV30 and TRBJ2-5; the D is unclear. The CDR3 loop spans 15 amino acids. Germline-derived CDR1 and CDR2 are GTSNPN and SVGIG (reference sequence). Trimming left V 3 bases short and J 2 bases short, with 16 bases between. The CDR3 spells CAWSTLEREQETQYF. In DNA, the CDR3 is TGTGCCTGGAGCACCCTCGAGCGAGAACAAGAGACCCAGTACTTC.

This clonotype was seen repeatedly, ten times or more. The gene calls are TRBV6-5 and TRBJ2-7, with TRBD1 identical over 11 bases. CDR3 length: 18 amino acids. After removal of 0 bases from V and 0 bases from J, the junction contained 7 bases not matched to a gene. Germline assignment: CDR1 MNHEY and CDR2 SVGAGI. CDR3 DNA sequence: TGTGCCAGCAGTTACTCCCGGGACAGGGGGTATAGCTCCTACGAGCAGTACTTC. It translates to CASSYSRDRGYSSYEQYF.

In its sample, this clonotype was seen a few times. The rearrangement links TRBV10-3 to TRBJ1-1; D is unclear. V lost 6 bases, J lost 3 bases, and 8 bases lay in between. Germline V gives CDR1 ENHRY, CDR2 SYGVKD. The CDR3 totals 12 residues. The CDR3 here is CAIRAMDTEAFF. In DNA form, the CDR3 reads TGTGCCATCAGGGCCATGGACACTGAAGCTTTCTTT.

This clonotype has a handful of counts. The chain is built from TRBV3-1 and TRBJ2-7; 7 nucleotides align to TRBD1. V shed 4 bases and J 4 bases; nucleotides not matched to a gene: 4. The CDR3 spans 13 residues. Germline CDR1 LGHDT, CDR2 YNNKEL (reference sequence). CDR3 residues: CASSPAGGYEQYF. The CDR3, as DNA: TGTGCCAGCAGCCCAGCAGGGGGATACGAGCAGTACTTC.

The chain links TRBV6-2 or TRBV6-3 to TRBJ1-1, with D perhaps matching TRBD1 (5 bases). Per the germline V gene, CDR1 is MNHEY and CDR2 is SVGEGT. The CDR3 is made up of 15 amino acids. Trimming stripped 4 bases from V and 1 base from J, with 13 bases between. In nucleotides, the CDR3 is TGTGCCAGCAGTTTCTTCGGGGGTTCGAACACTGAAGCTTTCTTT. Translation: CASSFFGGSNTEAFF.

CDR3 in DNA: TGCAGTGCCACAGACCGGGATCGAGAGACCCAGTACTTC. Translating it yields CSATDRDRETQYF. The chain couples TRBV20-1 to TRBJ2-5; weak D call: TRBD2 (5 bases). The germline V gene encodes CDR1 DFQATT and CDR2 SNEGSKA (reference sequence). V lost 6 bases and J 4 bases, leaving 15 bases between the germline ends. This CDR3 is built from 13 residues.

Of note for this clonotype: A much larger clonotype is one base distant, so this may be a read error. V and J are TRBV28 and TRBJ1-1, with D uncertain. Germline V gene data show CDR1 as MDHEN and CDR2 as SYDVKM. There are 18 residues in the CDR3. The CDR3 region is CASSFGPAIVEAGTEVFF. The CDR3 DNA reads as TGTGCCAGCAGTTTCGGTCCGGCCATTGTGGAGGCGGGCACTGAAGTTTTCTTT.

A note on this clonotype: Given a much more abundant clone one base away, this may be a read error. This chain links TRBV5-1 with TRBJ1-1, with 9 bases fitting TRBD1. Germline CDR1 reads SGHRS; CDR2 reads YFSETQ. The CDR3 runs 14 residues. The chain's CDR3 is CAGSYVDRGQEAFF. The CDR3 DNA is TGCGCCGGCAGCTACGTGGACAGGGGACAAGAAGCTTTCTTT.

This clonotype was seen many times. This chain connects TRBV20-1 to TRBJ1-1; D perhaps matches TRBD1 (5 bases). Germline CDR1 is DFQATT and CDR2 is SNEGSKA (reference sequence). Between the trimmed V and J ends, which lost 0 bases and 7 bases, there was a span of 12 bases. The CDR3 covers 13 residues. In nucleotides, the CDR3 is TGCAGTGCTAGAGATTATAGAAGGGGTGAAGCTTTCTTT. Translating gives CSARDYRRGEAFF.

V and J are TRBV12-3 or TRBV12-4 and TRBJ2-2; no clear D. The CDR3 totals 15 residues. Trimming shortened V by 7 bases and J by 0 bases, and 12 bases separated the two germline ends. The CDR3 sequence is CASTQAHANTGELFF. In DNA, the CDR3 is TGTGCCAGCACCCAGGCTCACGCGAACACCGGGGAGCTGTTTTTT.

The chain uses TRBV4-2 and TRBJ2-1; TRBD2 might be the D (6 bases). This CDR3 spans 16 amino acids. The germline V and J ends were trimmed by 0 bases and 5 bases, with 14 bases remaining between them. Germline-derived CDR1 and CDR2 are LGHNA and YNFKEQ. The DNA of the CDR3 is TGTGCCAGCAGCCAAGAATCGGGAGTCCTACACAATGAGCAGTTCTTC. As protein: CASSQESGVLHNEQFF.

This sequence joins TRBV27 and TRBJ2-5, with D perhaps given as TRBD1 or TRBD2 (5 bases each). The CDR3 extends over 16 amino acids. The germline V gene encodes CDR1 MNHEY and CDR2 SMNVEV (reference sequence). Trimming shortened V by 3 bases and J by 1 base, and 15 bases separated the two germline ends. The CDR3 sequence is CASSLGVGGSQETQYF. In nucleotides, the CDR3 is TGTGCCAGCAGTTTGGGGGTAGGTGGGTCCCAAGAGACCCAGTACTTC.

This clonotype occurred many times. The chain is built from TRBV7-9 and TRBJ1-1; weak D call: TRBD1 (6 bases). V lost 5 bases, J lost 0 bases, and 19 bases lay in between. The V gene's germline CDR1 is SEHNR and CDR2 FQNEAQ (reference sequence). The CDR3 is made up of 17 amino acids. CDR3 coding DNA: TGTGCCAGCAGCCATCCCCAGGGGTACAGTCTGAACACTGAAGCTTTCTTT. This sequence encodes CASSHPQGYSLNTEAFF.

This clonotype has only a few counts. The chain is built from TRBV25-1 and TRBJ1-1; TRBD1 might be the D (5 bases). From germline, CDR1 is MGHDK and CDR2 SYGVNS. V was shortened by 2 bases and J by 3 bases, with 7 bases between the two germline ends. The CDR3 sequence is 13 residues long. The CDR3 loop reads CASSEDRDTEAFF. Here the CDR3 DNA reads TGTGCCAGCAGTGAAGACAGAGACACTGAAGCTTTCTTT. The full variable domain, in which reference TRBV25-1 and TRBJ1-1 provide the parts outside the CDR3, is EADIYQTPRYLVIGTGKKITLECSQTMGHDKMYWYQQDPGMELHLIHYSYGVNSTEKGDLSSESTVSRIRTEHFPLTLESARPSHTSQYLCASSEDRDTEAFFGQGTRLTVV.

V and J are TRBV19 and TRBJ2-7; 11 bases fit TRBD2. CDR1 LNHDA and CDR2 SQIVND come from the germline V gene (reference sequence). CDR3 length: 16 residues. Trimming took 4 bases from V and 4 from J; bases not matched to a gene: 9. CDR3 DNA: TGTGCCAGTAGTACCGGACTAGCGGGCGATGGTTACGAGCAGTACTTC. It is translated as CASSTGLAGDGYEQYF.

This clonotype has at least ten counts. V and J are TRBV29-1 and TRBJ1-1; perhaps TRBD1 as D (5 bases). Germline V lookup: CDR1 SQVTM, CDR2 ANQGSEA. The V end lost 4 bases, the J end lost 4 bases, and 13 bases lay between the germline ends. The CDR3 loop spans 13 amino acids. CDR3 DNA sequence: TGCAGCGTTGCCTCCGGGGGAAGCACTGAAGCTTTCTTT. Translated, it gives CSVASGGSTEAFF.